A few counts support the clone carrying this T cell receptor (beta chain). The antigen is undetermined. The sample originates from a study of vaccination and CD4 T cells after COVID-19. Germline CDR1 and CDR2: MNHEY and SVGAGI. This CDR3 has 15 residues. V dropped 4 bases and J dropped 6; count of bases not matched to a gene: 4. The treatment is: roughly 11-day PBMC culture with coronavirus spike peptide pools or control peptides (ViraFEST assay). During the years 2011-2018, before the COVID-19 pandemic, the unexposed donor's CD4+ T cells were collected. Cells permitting, SARS-CoV-2 S/N and four cold-coronavirus spikes were tested on unexposed-donor CD4+ T cells. Cultured CD4+ T-cell DNA underwent Oncomine TCR Beta short-read sequencing. Genomic DNA was isolated from CD4+ T cells that had been cultured. TCRdb passed the PCR reads through MiXCR, listing each CDR3 protein once. Of about 9,500 distinct CDR3 sequences listed, 28% are singletons.

The TCR originated in a human donor in good health. The chain has TRBV6-5 and TRBJ1-6; 9 bases line up with TRBD1. The sample taken for sequencing was CD4+ T cells from blood, cultured in vitro. The CDR3 reads CASSSPGQGNSPLHF. CDR3 bases: TGTGCCAGCAGTTCACCGGGACAGGGTAATTCACCCCTCCACTTT.